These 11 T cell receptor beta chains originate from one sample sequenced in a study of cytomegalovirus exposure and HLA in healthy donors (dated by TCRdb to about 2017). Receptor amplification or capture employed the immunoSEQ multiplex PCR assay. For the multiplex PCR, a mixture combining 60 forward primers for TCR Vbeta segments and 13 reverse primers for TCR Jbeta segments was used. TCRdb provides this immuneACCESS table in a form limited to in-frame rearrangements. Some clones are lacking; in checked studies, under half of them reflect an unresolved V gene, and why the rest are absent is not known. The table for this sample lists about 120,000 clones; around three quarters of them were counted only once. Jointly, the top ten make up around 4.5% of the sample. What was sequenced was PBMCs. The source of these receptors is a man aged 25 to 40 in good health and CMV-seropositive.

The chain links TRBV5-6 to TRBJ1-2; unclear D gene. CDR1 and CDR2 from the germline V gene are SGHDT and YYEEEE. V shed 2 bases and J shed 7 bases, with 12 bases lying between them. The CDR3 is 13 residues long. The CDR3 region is CASSFVQVLGYTF. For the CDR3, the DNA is TGTGCCAGCAGCTTTGTCCAGGTGCTTGGCTACACCTTC.

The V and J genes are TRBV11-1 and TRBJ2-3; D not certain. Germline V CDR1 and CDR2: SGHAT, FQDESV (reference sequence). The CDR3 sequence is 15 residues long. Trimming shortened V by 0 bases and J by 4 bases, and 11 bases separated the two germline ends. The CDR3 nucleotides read TGTGCCAGCAGCTTAGCCGGAGTAGCCGCAGATACGCAGTATTTT. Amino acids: CASSLAGVAADTQYF. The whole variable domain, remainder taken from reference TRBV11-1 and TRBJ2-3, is EAEVAQSPRYKITEKSQAVAFWCDPISGHATLYWYRQILGQGPELLVQFQDESVVDDSQLPKDRFSAERLKGVDSTLKIQPAELGDSAMYLCASSLAGVAADTQYFGPGTRLTVL.

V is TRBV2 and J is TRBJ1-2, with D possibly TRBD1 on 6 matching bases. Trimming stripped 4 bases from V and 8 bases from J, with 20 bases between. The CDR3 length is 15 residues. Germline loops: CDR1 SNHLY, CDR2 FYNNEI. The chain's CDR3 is CASSGRLRTDRGYTF. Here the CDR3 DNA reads TGTGCCAGCAGTGGCCGTCTAAGGACAGATAGAGGCTACACCTTC.

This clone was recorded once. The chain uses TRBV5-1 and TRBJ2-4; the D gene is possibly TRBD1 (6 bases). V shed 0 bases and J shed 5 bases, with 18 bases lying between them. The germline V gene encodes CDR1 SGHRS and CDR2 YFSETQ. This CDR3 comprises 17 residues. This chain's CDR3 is CASSLGNRELGENIQYF. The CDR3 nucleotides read TGCGCCAGCAGCTTGGGTAACAGGGAACTGGGAGAAAACATTCAGTACTTC.

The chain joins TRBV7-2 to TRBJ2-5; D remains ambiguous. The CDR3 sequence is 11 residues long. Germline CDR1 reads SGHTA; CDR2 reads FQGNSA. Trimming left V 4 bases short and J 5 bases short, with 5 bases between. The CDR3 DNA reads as TGTGCCAGCAGCTCTCTTGAGACCCAGTACTTC. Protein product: CASSSLETQYF.

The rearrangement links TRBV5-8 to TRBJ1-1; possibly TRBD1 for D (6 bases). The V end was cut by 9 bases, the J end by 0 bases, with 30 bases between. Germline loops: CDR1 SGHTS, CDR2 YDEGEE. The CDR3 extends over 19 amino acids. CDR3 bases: TGTGCCATCGAAAGAATACGGGACACAATAAGGGGTTTGAACACTGAAGCTTTCTTT. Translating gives CAIERIRDTIRGLNTEAFF.

In DNA form, the CDR3 reads TGCGCCAGCAGCATGGGACAGGGGACCTACGAGCAGTACTTC. Translated: CASSMGQGTYEQYF. The V and J genes are TRBV5-1 and TRBJ2-7, with 10 bases identical to TRBD1. With 4 bases clipped from V and 2 bases from J, the junction kept 3 bases outside the gene matches. Germline values: CDR1 SGHRS, CDR2 YFSETQ. This CDR3 has 14 residues.

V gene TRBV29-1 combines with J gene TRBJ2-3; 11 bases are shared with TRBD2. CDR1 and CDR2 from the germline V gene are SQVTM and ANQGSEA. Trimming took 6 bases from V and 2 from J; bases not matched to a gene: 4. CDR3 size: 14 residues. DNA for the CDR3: TGCAGCGTGGGACTAGCGGCAGACACAGATACGCAGTATTTT. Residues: CSVGLAADTDTQYF.

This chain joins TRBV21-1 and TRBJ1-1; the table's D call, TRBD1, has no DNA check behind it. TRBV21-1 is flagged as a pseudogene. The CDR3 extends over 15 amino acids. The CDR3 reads CASSFLDRGNTEAFF. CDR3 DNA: TGTGCCAGCAGCTTCTTAGACAGGGGAAACACTGAAGCTTTCTTT.

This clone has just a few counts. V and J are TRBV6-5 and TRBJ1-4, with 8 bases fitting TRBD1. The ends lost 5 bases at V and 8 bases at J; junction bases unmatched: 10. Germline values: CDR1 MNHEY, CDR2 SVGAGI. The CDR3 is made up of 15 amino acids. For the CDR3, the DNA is TGTGCCAGCAGTACAGCCAGGGGGCGCTGGGAAAAACTGTTTTTT. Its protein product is CASSTARGRWEKLFF.

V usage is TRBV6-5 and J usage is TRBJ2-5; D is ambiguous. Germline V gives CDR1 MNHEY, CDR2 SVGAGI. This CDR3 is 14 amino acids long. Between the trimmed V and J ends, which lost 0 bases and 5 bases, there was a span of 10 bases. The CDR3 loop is CASSYSVKSETQYF. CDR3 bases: TGTGCCAGCAGTTACTCGGTAAAGAGTGAGACCCAGTACTTC.